This entry lists 26 T cell receptor beta chains sequenced from one sample in a study of T cells in Graves' hyperthyroidism and ophthalmopathy. The TCR beta CDR3 regions underwent amplification using RNA transcripts as the source. The HTBI primer set was used in a first-round RT-PCR of the TCR CDR3. Via MiXCR, TCRdb re-called the multiplex PCR reads, giving one row per CDR3 protein. There are roughly 100,000 distinct CDR3 sequences in the sample; 40% to 50% occur only once, and under 30% lies in the top ten. Material for sequencing was blood. These receptors were collected from a man aged 40-50 years with Graves' hyperthyroidism.

This rearrangement joins TRBV11-2 to TRBJ1-5; D call uncertain. Germline V gene sequence: CDR1 SGHAT, CDR2 FQNNGV. This CDR3 spans 13 amino acids. V lost 6 bases to trimming and J lost 14 bases, with 20 bases between them. CDR3 DNA: TGTGCCAGCAGTCCTATAGTGGGGTCCCCCGAGCATTTT. It encodes CASSPIVGSPEHF.

The chain employs TRBV25-1 and TRBJ2-7; no clear D gene. Per germline, CDR1 MGHDK and CDR2 SYGVNS. The CDR3 contains 8 residues. Deletions cut 10 bases from V and 5 bases from J, with 3 bases between. This chain's CDR3 is CATHEQYF. DNA for the CDR3: TGTGCCACCCACGAGCAGTACTTC.

This clonotype was counted a single time. The V gene is TRBV6-5, the J gene TRBJ2-1, with 11 nucleotides matching TRBD1. The germline V gene encodes CDR1 MNHEY and CDR2 SVGAGI. J lost 7 bases, V lost 7 bases, and 6 bases had no gene match. This CDR3 region has 14 residues. In nucleotides, the CDR3 is TGTGCCAGCACCCCTCGGGACAGGGGGAATGAGCAGTTCTTC. It codes for CASTPRDRGNEQFF.

This clonotype was observed many times. V and J are TRBV24-1 and TRBJ2-1, with TRBD2 matching over 11 bases. In germline, CDR1 is KGHDR, CDR2 SFDVKD. CDR3 size: 16 residues. Germline trimming cut 4 bases from V and 5 bases from J; bases unmatched to any gene: 6. The CDR3 DNA reads TGTGCCACCAGTGAACCCGGGACTAGCGGCCACAATGAGCAGTTCTTC. Translating gives CATSEPGTSGHNEQFF.

On this clonotype itself: A read error may be the cause here, since a much bigger clone is one base away. The rearrangement links TRBV10-3 to TRBJ1-1; 7 bases fit TRBD1. Germline values: CDR1 ENHRY, CDR2 SYGVKD. The CDR3 totals 13 residues. This chain's CDR3 is CAITGTANTGALF. The DNA of the CDR3 is TGTGCCATCACTGGGACAGCGAACACTGGAGCTCTCTTT.

The chain joins TRBV15 to TRBJ1-2; TRBD1 aligns across 8 bases. The CDR3 has 14 amino acids. J was trimmed by 8 bases and V by 8 bases; bases with no gene match: 13. Germline V lookup: CDR1 LNHNV, CDR2 YYDKDF (reference sequence). The DNA of the CDR3 is TGTGCCACCGGGGGGAGTGGACAGGGCTCGGGCTACACCTTC. This gives the protein CATGGSGQGSGYTF.

Notes on this clonotype: Because the CDR3 is missing its conserved closing phenylalanine or tryptophan, this is likely a read error. The genes are TRBV10-2 and TRBJ2-1, with D maybe TRBD2 (6 bases). V lost 8 bases and J 7 bases, leaving 21 bases between the germline ends. Per germline, CDR1 WSHSY and CDR2 SAAADI. The CDR3 is 15 residues long. In DNA, the CDR3 is TGCGCCAGCTCCGAAGGGACGGGGGAAGGGAATGAGCAGTTCCTC. Translated, it gives CASSEGTGEGNEQFL.

This clonotype was found many times. The rearrangement links TRBV5-8 to TRBJ2-3; D remains unclear. The CDR3 extends over 14 amino acids. CDR1 is SGHTS, CDR2 YDEGEE, per germline. V was clipped by 0 bases and J by 8 bases, with 13 bases between them. The CDR3 bases are TGTGCCAGCAGCTTGGCCCTTGCAGAGAGTACGCAGTATTTT. Protein: CASSLALAESTQYF. Full variable domain (missing parts from reference TRBV5-8 and TRBJ2-3): EAGVTQSPTHLIKTRGQQATLRCSPISGHTSVYWYQQALGLGLQFLLWYDEGEERNRGNFPPRFSGRQFPNYSSELNVNALELEDSALYLCASSLALAESTQYFGPGTRLTVL.

The chain is built from TRBV24-1 and TRBJ1-2, with D possibly matching TRBD1 (5 bases). The V end was cut by 2 bases, the J end by 3 bases, with 12 bases between. Germline V gene lookup returns CDR1 KGHDR and CDR2 SFDVKD. The CDR3 sequence is 15 residues long. DNA for the CDR3: TGTGCCACCAGTGATTCAGATCAGGGATACTATGGCTACACCTTC. Encoded protein: CATSDSDQGYYGYTF.

The gene calls are TRBV9 and TRBJ2-5; 8 bases are a match to TRBD2. This CDR3 region has 14 residues. J gave up 4 bases and V 3 bases, and 5 bases lay outside the gene matches. CDR1 is SGDLS, CDR2 YYNGEE, per germline. CDR3 residues: CASSAGGAVETQYF. The CDR3 region has the DNA TGTGCCAGCAGCGCCGGGGGGGCAGTAGAGACCCAGTACTTC.

This clonotype was recorded many times. V is TRBV12-3 or TRBV12-4 and J is TRBJ1-5; a possible D gene is TRBD1 (5 bases). The CDR3 has 14 amino acids. Trimming removed 3 bases from V and 5 bases from J, with 11 bases in between. CDR3 nucleotides: TGTGCCAGCAGTTTCGGTCAGGGAGATCAGCCCCAGCATTTT. Its translation: CASSFGQGDQPQHF.

This clonotype has only one observation. V and J are TRBV15 and TRBJ2-7; TRBD2 matches at 7 bases. The germline gives CDR1 LNHNV, CDR2 YYDKDF (reference sequence). The CDR3 loop spans 16 amino acids. The V segment lost 3 bases and the J segment 2 bases; nucleotides outside the gene matches: 10. The CDR3 here is CATSSLERLATYEQYF. CDR3 nucleotides: TGTGCCACCAGCAGCTTGGAGAGACTAGCAACCTACGAGCAGTACTTC. The full variable domain, its missing parts supplied by reference TRBV15 and TRBJ2-7, is DAMVIQNPRYQVTQFGKPVTLSCSQTLNHNVMYWYQQKSSQAPKLLFHYYDKDFNNEADTPDNFQSRRPNTSFCFLDIRSPGLGDTAMYLCATSSLERLATYEQYFGPGTRLTVT.

This clonotype was observed at least ten times. This sequence joins TRBV2 and TRBJ2-7; D assignment may be TRBD1 or TRBD2 (5 bases each). The V and J ends lost 8 bases and 5 bases respectively, with 16 bases between them. The CDR3 is 13 amino acids. Looked up from germline, CDR1 is SNHLY and CDR2 is FYNNEI. The CDR3 sequence: CASCRDADDEQYF. The CDR3 nucleotides read TGTGCCAGCTGCCGGGACGCAGACGACGAGCAGTACTTC. Full variable domain (outside the CDR3, taken from reference TRBV2 and TRBJ2-7): EPEVTQTPSHQVTQMGQEVILRCVPISNHLYFYWYRQILGQKVEFLVSFYNNEISEKSEIFDDQFSVERPDGSNFTLKIRSTKLEDSAMYFCASCRDADDEQYFGPGTRLTVT.

The genes are TRBV29-1 and TRBJ2-7, with D possibly matching TRBD2 (5 bases). Germline V gene data show CDR1 as SQVTM and CDR2 as ANQGSEA. This CDR3 has 14 residues. Deletions cut 4 bases from V and 0 bases from J, with 13 bases between. DNA of the CDR3: TGCAGCGTTGCCCTACCCCGGGACTCCTACGAGCAGTACTTC. This encodes CSVALPRDSYEQYF.

With regard to this clonotype: One end of the junction is discordant with germline, which a read error may explain. The V and J genes are TRBV11-1 and TRBJ1-6; D remains ambiguous. Germline-derived CDR1 and CDR2 are SGHAT and FQDESV (reference sequence). CDR3 size: 16 residues. CDR3 coding DNA: TGTGCCAGCAGACCTATGGAGGCAGGTTATAATTCACCCCCCCACTTT. The encoded protein is CASRPMEAGYNSPPHF.

This clonotype was seen ten or more times. The genes are TRBV9 and TRBJ1-1; D ambiguous. CDR1 and CDR2 from the germline V gene are SGDLS and YYNGEE. The CDR3 consists of 13 residues. Trimming left V 4 bases short and J 3 bases short, with 10 bases between. The CDR3 loop is CASSKSSHTEAFF. DNA for the CDR3: TGTGCCAGCAGCAAATCTTCGCACACTGAAGCTTTCTTT.

The V and J genes are TRBV20-1 and TRBJ2-7; 10 bases align to TRBD2. Germline lookup yields CDR1 DFQATT and CDR2 SNEGSKA (reference sequence). The junction had 10 bases not matched to a gene; V was cut back by 6 bases and J by 5 bases. The CDR3 is 14 amino acids. CDR3 sequence: CSATRPAGGDEQYF. CDR3 nucleotides: TGCAGTGCCACTAGACCAGCGGGAGGGGACGAGCAGTACTTC.

This clonotype was seen at least ten times. The chain links TRBV13 to TRBJ1-2; 11 bases align to TRBD1. This CDR3 spans 17 amino acids. The ends lost 4 bases at V and 1 base at J; junction bases unmatched: 8. Germline values: CDR1 PRHDT, CDR2 FYEKMQ (reference sequence). The CDR3 loop is CASSSIRDRGVNYGYTF. The CDR3 DNA sequence: TGTGCCAGCAGCTCGATTCGGGACAGGGGGGTTAACTATGGCTACACCTTC. Combining the CDR3 with reference TRBV13 and TRBJ1-2 gives the whole variable domain AAGVIQSPRHLIKEKRETATLKCYPIPRHDTVYWYQQGPGQDPQFLISFYEKMQSDKGSIPDRFSAQQFSDYHSELNMSSLELGDSALYFCASSSIRDRGVNYGYTFGSGTRLTVV.

Of note for this clonotype: At one of its ends the junction is not consistent with the germline gene, which may arise from a read error. CDR3 nucleotides: TGTGGCAGCAGCGGTCCGCAGTCCAAGACCGGGGAGCTGTTTTTT. This codes for CGSSGPQSKTGELFF. The rearrangement joins TRBV9 to TRBJ2-2, with D maybe TRBD2 (5 bases). Germline CDR1 is SGDLS and CDR2 is YYNGEE. The CDR3 length is 15 residues.

This chain joins TRBV29-1 and TRBJ1-5; D unclear. Germline V gene data show CDR1 as SQVTM and CDR2 as ANQGSEA. The CDR3 covers 10 residues. Between the trimmed V and J ends, which lost 8 bases and 3 bases, there was a span of 5 bases. The CDR3 region has the DNA TGCAGCTTAACCAATCAGCCCCAGCATTTT. Amino acid sequence: CSLTNQPQHF.

V and J are TRBV2 and TRBJ1-4; 8 bases map to TRBD1. V lost 5 bases to trimming and J lost 7 bases; unmatched junction nucleotides: 3. CDR1 and CDR2 from the germline V gene are SNHLY and FYNNEI. This CDR3 region has 13 residues. The CDR3 protein is CASSRTGTEKLFF. CDR3 sequence (DNA): TGTGCCAGCAGTCGGACAGGGACTGAAAAACTGTTTTTT.

This clonotype is a singleton in its sample. The V call is TRBV28, the J call TRBJ1-2; weak D call: TRBD1 (6 bases). Germline V gives CDR1 MDHEN, CDR2 SYDVKM. This CDR3 is built from 14 residues. V was shortened by 5 bases and J by 6 bases, with 16 bases between the two germline ends. Written as DNA, the CDR3 is TGTGCCAGCAGTCCTGCCGGGGAGGGGGATGGCTACACCTTC. Protein product: CASSPAGEGDGYTF.

This clonotype was observed many times. V gene TRBV19 combines with J gene TRBJ2-3; D may correspond to TRBD1 or TRBD2 (5 bases each). Germline V gene lookup returns CDR1 LNHDA and CDR2 SQIVND (reference sequence). The ends were cut back, 10 bases at V and 2 bases at J, with 13 bases in the middle. The CDR3 has 13 residues. CDR3 amino acids: CAISGRITDTQYF. The CDR3 coding sequence is TGTGCCATCTCGGGACGGATCACAGATACGCAGTATTTT.

This clonotype has a count of ten or more. The chain has TRBV14 and TRBJ2-7; the D is unclear. Germline CDR1 and CDR2: SGHDN and FVKESK. Trimming took off 3 bases at V and 12 bases at J, with 15 bases between the two ends. The CDR3 contains 12 residues. CDR3 protein: CASSHPGTRSYF. The CDR3 DNA sequence: TGTGCCAGCAGCCATCCGGGTACGAGGTCGTACTTC.

This clonotype was observed many times. J is TRBJ1-2 and V is TRBV9; unclear D gene. The CDR3 runs 12 residues. The V gene's germline CDR1 is SGDLS and CDR2 YYNGEE. V was trimmed by 5 bases and J by 8 bases, leaving 13 bases between them. CDR3 nucleotides: TGTGCCAGCAGTGTGGGTGGAGGCGGCTACACCTTC. It is translated as CASSVGGGGYTF.

This clonotype was counted many times. The V call is TRBV20-1, the J call TRBJ1-5; D may be TRBD1 (6 bases). V lost 0 bases, J lost 6 bases, and 18 bases lay in between. Per germline, CDR1 DFQATT and CDR2 SNEGSKA (reference sequence). The CDR3 runs 16 residues. This CDR3 is CSARDGGLGPAQPQHF. The CDR3 DNA reads TGCAGTGCTAGAGATGGGGGGCTAGGCCCAGCTCAGCCCCAGCATTTT.